Sequencing of this T cell receptor beta chain was carried out in a study of neurological immune-mediated disorders. The output of every sequencing run exceeded 180 million TCR-beta sequences, derived from 15-18 subjects. TCRdb processed the 5' RACE reads anew with MiXCR; each CDR3 protein has one entry. The top ten hold about 33% of the sample, which has under 20,000 distinct CDR3 sequences, 27% seen once. Comments on this clonotype: Its antigen is not identified. A read error may be the cause here, since a much bigger clone is one base away.

Whole-study findings and limits: Multiple sclerosis was found to have the least TCR clonal expansion, below healthy controls, and HTLV-1-associated myelopathy the most. No expanded-clone CDR3 amino acid sequence recurred across subjects, suggesting private TCR-beta repertoires.

There are 12 residues in the CDR3. In germline, CDR1 is MNHEY, CDR2 SVGAGI. The source material was PBMCs. This clonotype was sampled from a man aged 45-60 years with HTLV-1-associated myelopathy (HAM/TSP). The chain combines TRBV6-5 with TRBJ2-2; no clear D gene. This CDR3 reads CASALITWELFF. CDR3 sequence (DNA): TGTGCCAGCGCCCTCATCACCTGGGAGCTGTTTTTT.